This T cell receptor (beta chain) comes out of a study of T-cell memory formation after mild COVID-19. General observations from the study: Pre-infection memory showed some responding clones, and this suggested that cross-reactive memory joined.

TCRdb fed the 5' RACE reads into MiXCR, producing one record per CDR3 protein. The sample lists 350,000 to 550,000 distinct CDR3 sequences; about 20% were seen once. This clonotype was seen more than once but under ten times. The antigen is not known. Germline CDR1 MNHNY, CDR2 SVGAGI (reference sequence). The CDR3 is made up of 16 amino acids. V was pared by 5 bases and J by 1 base, with 17 bases between. The sequencing sample was made of PBMCs or a T cell subset sorted from them (not recorded which). The chain combines TRBV6-6 with TRBJ1-1; possible D gene TRBD1, 6 bases. The clonotype was recovered from a man aged 18 to 30 who had mild COVID-19 (a few samples of this study predate the infection). Cell type and time point are not known. The CDR3 region is CASSLPIRTANTEAFF. As DNA, the CDR3 is TGTGCCAGCAGTCTTCCGATAAGGACAGCGAACACTGAAGCTTTCTTT.